The 27 T cell receptor beta chains presented below share a single source sample, sequenced in a study of T cell changes during pregnancy in multiple sclerosis. Data came from immunoSEQ multiplex PCR; TCRdb stores just in-frame clones and leaves some out. In the table there are more than 35,000 clones, around nine tenths of which are singletons. This specimen consisted of CD8+ T cells from peripheral blood mononuclear cells, obtained in the third trimester of pregnancy. These receptors came from a female donor with multiple sclerosis, enrolled in a pregnancy study.

With respect to this clone: The sample holds other DNA sequences that translate to the same CDR3. This chain connects TRBV19 to TRBJ2-1, with 13 nucleotides matching TRBD2. The CDR3 consists of 15 residues. The germline V gene has CDR1 LNHDA and CDR2 SQIVND (reference sequence). Trimming at V came to 4 bases and at J to 8 bases, leaving 5 bases not matched to a gene. CDR3 sequence (DNA): TGTGCCAGTAGTAGGACTAGCGGGAGTTTGGATGAGCAGTTCTTC. Amino acids: CASSRTSGSLDEQFF.

The chain recombines TRBV7-9 with TRBJ2-3; TRBD2 matches 7 bases. Germline loops: CDR1 SEHNR, CDR2 FQNEAQ (reference sequence). Germline trimming cut 0 bases from V and 5 bases from J; bases unmatched to any gene: 2. CDR3 length: 14 amino acids. CDR3 sequence reads: CASSLASGVDTQYF. Here the CDR3 DNA reads TGTGCCAGCAGCTTAGCCAGCGGGGTAGATACGCAGTATTTT. The entire variable domain, with the rest obtained from reference TRBV7-9 and TRBJ2-3, is as follows: DTGVSQNPRHKITKRGQNVTFRCDPISEHNRLYWYRQTLGQGPEFLTYFQNEAQLEKSRLLSDRFSAERPKGSFSTLEIQRTEQGDSAMYLCASSLASGVDTQYFGPGTRLTVL.

V usage is TRBV14 and J usage is TRBJ2-5; D gene unclear. Trimming pared 1 base from V and 3 bases from J, leaving 6 bases between. There are 13 residues in the CDR3. Germline V gene lookup returns CDR1 SGHDN and CDR2 FVKESK. As DNA, the CDR3 is TGTGCCAGCAGCCAAGGGGCAGAAGAGACCCAGTACTTC. Encoded protein: CASSQGAEETQYF.

V gene TRBV9 combines with J gene TRBJ2-7, with D tentatively TRBD2 (7 bases). With 7 bases removed from V and 4 bases from J, the gap between germline ends came to 18 bases. The CDR3 consists of 14 residues. Germline CDR1 and CDR2: SGDLS and YYNGEE. CDR3 DNA sequence: TGTGCCAGCGGGCCCCGGGGGGCGGGTTACGAGCAGTACTTC. Residues: CASGPRGAGYEQYF.

In its sample, this clone was seen once. CDR3 amino acids: CASSEGWYTESNTEAFF. CDR3 DNA sequence: TGTGCCAGCAGTGAAGGGTGGTACACAGAATCGAACACTGAAGCTTTCTTT. The chain employs TRBV25-1 and TRBJ1-1; D is uncertain. V dropped 2 bases and J dropped 1 base, with 17 bases sitting between them. Germline-derived CDR1 and CDR2 are MGHDK and SYGVNS. CDR3 length equals 17 residues.

The V gene is TRBV27, the J gene TRBJ1-1, with 7 bases lining up with TRBD1. Trimming cost V 5 bases and J 4 bases; bases outside gene matches: 4. Germline CDR1 and CDR2: MNHEY and SMNVEV (reference sequence). There are 13 residues in the CDR3. For the CDR3, the DNA is TGTGCCAGCAGTGCGAACAGGGGCACTGAAGCTTTCTTT. Encoded protein: CASSANRGTEAFF.

The rearrangement links TRBV28 to TRBJ2-1; 12 nucleotides align to TRBD2. Germline trimming cut 5 bases from V and 5 bases from J; bases unmatched to any gene: 10. Germline V gene lookup returns CDR1 MDHEN and CDR2 SYDVKM. The CDR3 spans 17 residues. CDR3 loop: CASSTFPLAGGNNEQFF. In DNA form, the CDR3 reads TGTGCCAGCAGTACCTTCCCCCTAGCGGGAGGGAACAATGAGCAGTTCTTC.

The chain employs TRBV4-3 and TRBJ1-2, with 7 bases fitting TRBD1. CDR1 is LGHNA and CDR2 is YSLEER in the germline V gene. This CDR3 region has 16 residues. The V gene end was trimmed by 4 bases and the J gene end by 3 bases; junction bases not matched to a gene: 11. DNA of the CDR3: TGCGCCAGCAGCCGCCAGAAACAGGGGCTGGACTATGGCTACACCTTC. Its protein product is CASSRQKQGLDYGYTF.

This rearrangement joins TRBV19 to TRBJ1-5, with a possible D match to TRBD1 (6 bases). This CDR3 is 14 amino acids long. The ends were cut back, 4 bases at V and 3 bases at J, with 10 bases in the middle. Germline V gives CDR1 LNHDA, CDR2 SQIVND (reference sequence). CDR3 loop: CASSKRGHNQPQHF. In DNA form, the CDR3 reads TGTGCCAGTAGTAAAAGGGGACACAATCAGCCCCAGCATTTT.

V usage is TRBV27 and J usage is TRBJ2-6; the D gene is possibly TRBD1 (5 bases). Trimming removed 3 bases from V and 3 bases from J, with 12 bases in between. The V gene's germline CDR1 is MNHEY and CDR2 SMNVEV (reference sequence). CDR3 size: 16 residues. The CDR3 protein is CASSFQGPVGANVLTF. In DNA form, the CDR3 reads TGTGCCAGCAGTTTTCAGGGCCCGGTTGGGGCCAACGTCCTGACTTTC.

In its sample, this clone was seen a few times. V usage is TRBV29-1 and J usage is TRBJ1-1, with D uncertain. CDR1 and CDR2 (germline): SQVTM, ANQGSEA. Trimming took 2 bases from V and 0 from J, leaving 13 bases between them. The CDR3 runs to 15 residues. The CDR3 spells CSVEYGRLMNTEAFF. CDR3 bases: TGCAGCGTTGAATACGGCAGGTTGATGAACACTGAAGCTTTCTTT.

The rearrangement links TRBV19 to TRBJ1-1; D is uncertain. The CDR3 totals 15 residues. Trimming cost V 3 bases and J 3 bases, with 14 bases left between them. Germline V gene sequence: CDR1 LNHDA, CDR2 SQIVND (reference sequence). CDR3 in DNA: TGTGCCAGTAGTATGTGGCGGGGATACGACACTGAAGCTTTCTTT. The encoded protein is CASSMWRGYDTEAFF.

This clone has just one count. V usage is TRBV14 and J usage is TRBJ2-7; TRBD1 is a possible D gene (6 bases). This CDR3 contains 13 residues. The germline gives CDR1 SGHDN, CDR2 FVKESK. Between the trimmed V and J ends, which lost 3 bases and 1 base, there was a span of 7 bases. The CDR3 coding sequence is TGTGCCAGCAGCCAGGACAGATCCTACGAGCAGTACTTC. Protein product: CASSQDRSYEQYF.

The rearrangement uses TRBV5-6 and TRBJ2-7, with a weak D call TRBD1 (5 bases). In germline, CDR1 is SGHDT, CDR2 YYEEEE. V was clipped by 5 bases and J by 4 bases, with 10 bases between them. CDR3 length: 12 amino acids. This chain's CDR3 is CASSGRAYEQYF. The CDR3, as DNA: TGTGCCAGCAGTGGCAGGGCTTACGAGCAGTACTTC.

This CDR3 is CASSQEIGRTYEQYF. In DNA form, the CDR3 reads TGCGCCAGCAGCCAAGAAATCGGGAGAACCTACGAGCAGTACTTC. The chain employs TRBV4-1 and TRBJ2-7, with D tentatively TRBD2 (6 bases). The CDR3 runs to 15 residues. Germline V gene sequence: CDR1 MGHRA, CDR2 YSYEKL. V was pared by 0 bases and J by 2 bases, with 11 bases between.

This clone was seen only once. CDR3 loop: CASSFPGDYNEQFF. Written as DNA, the CDR3 is TGCGCCAGCAGCTTTCCAGGGGACTACAATGAGCAGTTCTTC. The chain links TRBV5-1 to TRBJ2-1; D might be TRBD1 (6 bases). This CDR3 is 14 amino acids long. Germline V gene sequence: CDR1 SGHRS, CDR2 YFSETQ. V lost 2 bases to trimming and J lost 3 bases, with 9 bases between them.

The rearrangement uses TRBV5-4 and TRBJ2-2, with TRBD2 matching 7 bases. CDR1 and CDR2 (germline): SGHNT, YYREEE (reference sequence). Unmatched junction bases numbered 5, after V lost 4 bases and J lost 2 bases. The CDR3 contains 15 residues. Written as DNA, the CDR3 is TGTGCCAGCAGCACGGGACTAATAAACACCGGGGAGCTGTTTTTT. It yields the protein CASSTGLINTGELFF. The whole variable domain, filled in from reference TRBV5-4 and TRBJ2-2, reads ETGVTQSPTHLIKTRGQQVTLRCSSQSGHNTVSWYQQALGQGPQFIFQYYREEENGRGNFPPRFSGLQFPNYSSELNVNALELDDSALYLCASSTGLINTGELFFGEGSRLTVL.

The chain uses TRBV2 and TRBJ2-2; TRBD1 aligns across 8 bases. CDR1 is SNHLY, CDR2 FYNNEI, per germline. The ends lost 4 bases at V and 4 bases at J; junction bases unmatched: 11. The CDR3 sequence is 17 residues long. The chain's CDR3 is CASSVDRGIGFTGELFF. Here the CDR3 DNA reads TGTGCCAGCAGTGTAGACAGGGGTATTGGTTTCACCGGGGAGCTGTTTTTT.

This rearrangement joins TRBV2 to TRBJ2-1; 13 positions agree with TRBD2. This CDR3 region has 18 residues. J gave up 8 bases and V 2 bases, and 12 bases lay outside the gene matches. Germline V gives CDR1 SNHLY, CDR2 FYNNEI. In DNA, the CDR3 is TGTGCCAGCAGTGAACCCTTTCTACTAGCGGGAGGGAGGTATGAGCAGTTCTTC. Amino acids: CASSEPFLLAGGRYEQFF.

The chain recombines TRBV29-1 with TRBJ2-7, with D perhaps matching TRBD2 (5 bases). The CDR3 spans 11 residues. Trimming took off 4 bases at V and 3 bases at J, with 7 bases between the two ends. Germline V gives CDR1 SQVTM, CDR2 ANQGSEA. The CDR3 region has the DNA TGCAGCGTTGGACGGGACTACGAGCAGTACTTC. Translating it yields CSVGRDYEQYF.

This chain connects TRBV7-7 to TRBJ2-2; TRBD1 might be the D (6 bases). The CDR3 length is 13 residues. Germline CDR1 SSHAT, CDR2 FNYEAQ (reference sequence). Trimming took off 5 bases at V and 6 bases at J, with 10 bases between the two ends. For the CDR3, the DNA is TGTGCCAGCAGCCACAACAGGGCCGGGGAGCTGTTTTTT. This encodes CASSHNRAGELFF.

The chain recombines TRBV6-1 with TRBJ1-1; 8 bases match TRBD1. J lost 0 bases, V lost 3 bases, and 9 bases had no gene match. The CDR3 runs to 17 residues. Germline lookup yields CDR1 MNHNS and CDR2 SASEGT. CDR3 bases: TGTGCCAGCAGTGATTCATGGACAGGGCGCATGAACACTGAAGCTTTCTTT. It specifies CASSDSWTGRMNTEAFF.

The CDR3, as DNA: TGTGCCAGCAGCTCTACAGGGGCTGGAGAGACCCAGTACTTC. It encodes CASSSTGAGETQYF. The chain uses TRBV7-9 and TRBJ2-5; 7 nucleotides match TRBD1. The CDR3 spans 14 residues. Trimming took 4 bases from V and 4 from J; bases not matched to a gene: 6. Looked up from germline, CDR1 is SEHNR and CDR2 is FQNEAQ (reference sequence).

This chain uses TRBV27 with TRBJ1-1; D not certain. The V end lost 6 bases, the J end lost 4 bases, and 18 bases lay between the germline ends. The length of the CDR3 is 15 residues. Germline-derived CDR1 and CDR2 are MNHEY and SMNVEV (reference sequence). In DNA form, the CDR3 reads TGTGCCAGCAGCCACCTTAGGCGGGTAGCCACTGAAGCTTTCTTT. This encodes CASSHLRRVATEAFF.

The chain joins TRBV13 to TRBJ1-1; D perhaps matches TRBD1 (6 bases). Trimming removed 5 bases at V and 3 bases at J, with 16 bases between. The CDR3 runs 15 residues. Per the germline V gene, CDR1 is PRHDT and CDR2 is FYEKMQ (reference sequence). This chain's CDR3 is CASSHISAGDTEAFF. Written as DNA, the CDR3 is TGTGCCAGCAGCCACATAAGTGCAGGGGACACTGAAGCTTTCTTT.

This clone was recorded only once. The chain combines TRBV6-4 with TRBJ2-1, with 9 positions matching TRBD1. J lost 5 bases, V lost 4 bases, and 3 bases had no gene match. There are 14 residues in the CDR3. Germline CDR1 is MRHNA and CDR2 is SNTAGT. The CDR3 spells CASSGQGEHNEQFF. The CDR3 DNA follows: TGTGCCAGCAGTGGACAGGGGGAGCACAATGAGCAGTTCTTC.

V gene TRBV10-2 combines with J gene TRBJ2-1, with D maybe TRBD2 (6 bases). The V and J ends lost 1 base and 11 bases respectively, with 9 bases between them. The CDR3 covers 12 residues. The germline V gene has CDR1 WSHSY and CDR2 SAAADI. This CDR3 reads CASSEFGGQQFF. CDR3 coding DNA: TGCGCCAGCAGTGAGTTTGGAGGGCAGCAGTTCTTC.